This TCR beta chain was captured in a study of monozygotic twins with inflammatory bowel disease. Study outcomes and limitations: Repertoire similarity was not found to differ between concordant and discordant twins, possibly from limited power. Clonotype overlap with others was lower in IBD patients than in healthy twins, a difference that was greatest with disease activity.

The cDNA of both the TCRalpha and TCRbeta chains was subjected to two nested PCRs of approximately 16 and 10 cycles. Each CDR3 protein gets one entry in TCRdb, which reprocessed the 5' RACE reads and gives no DNA. This sample contains fewer than 550,000 distinct CDR3 sequences. As regards this clonotype: Antigen specificity is unknown.

The CDR3 totals 16 residues. The germline gives CDR1 SNHLY, CDR2 FYNNEI. Source material: blood. This receptor was obtained from a human donor with ulcerative colitis or Crohn's disease, or a healthy co-twin of an affected twin (not recorded which). The chain combines TRBV2 with TRBJ1-4; TCRdb picks TRBD1, but there is no DNA to check that call. The chain's CDR3 is CASRWGPVTTNEKLFF.